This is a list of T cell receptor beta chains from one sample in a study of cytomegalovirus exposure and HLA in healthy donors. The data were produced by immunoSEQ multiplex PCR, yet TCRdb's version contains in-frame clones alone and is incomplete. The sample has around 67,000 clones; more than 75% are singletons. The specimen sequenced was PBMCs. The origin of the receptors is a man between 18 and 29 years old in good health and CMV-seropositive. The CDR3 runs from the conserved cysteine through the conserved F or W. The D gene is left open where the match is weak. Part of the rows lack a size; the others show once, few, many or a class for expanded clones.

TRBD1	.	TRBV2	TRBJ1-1	TGTGCCAGCAGCCGACAGGGGGACACTGAAGCTTTCTTT	CASSRQGDTEAFF
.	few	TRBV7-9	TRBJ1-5	TGTGCCAGCAGTCGACAGAGCAATCAGCCCCAGCATTTT	CASSRQSNQPQHF
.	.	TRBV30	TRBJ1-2	TGTGCCTGGAGTGTACAGGGTTTTATCGCTGGCTACACCTTC	CAWSVQGFIAGYTF
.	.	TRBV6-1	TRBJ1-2	TGTGCCAGCAGGACGACAGCTAACTATGGCTACACCTTC	CASRTTANYGYTF
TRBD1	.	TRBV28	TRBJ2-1	TGTGCCAGCAGTTTGAACGGACAGGGAAGTGATGAGCAGTTCTTC	CASSLNGQGSDEQFF
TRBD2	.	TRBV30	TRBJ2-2	TGTGCCTGGACAGCGGGGAGGAACACCGGGGAGCTGTTTTTT	CAWTAGRNTGELFF
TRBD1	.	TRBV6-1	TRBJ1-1	TGTGCCAGCAGTGTTACAGGGGCCACTGAAGCTTTCTTT	CASSVTGATEAFF
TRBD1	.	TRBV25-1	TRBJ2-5	TGTGCCAGCAGGGAGGGACAGGCCCGGCCCCAGTACTTC	CASREGQARPQYF
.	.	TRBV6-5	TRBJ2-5	TGTGCCAGCAGTACTGAGGGGGTCGGAGAGACCCAGTACTTC	CASSTEGVGETQYF
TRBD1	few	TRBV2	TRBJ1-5	TGTGCCAGCAGTGCACAGGGGTCCTTCAATCAGCCCCAGCATTTT	CASSAQGSFNQPQHF
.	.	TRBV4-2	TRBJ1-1	TGTGCCAGCAGCCTCAGGGACATGAACACTGAAGCTTTCTTT	CASSLRDMNTEAFF
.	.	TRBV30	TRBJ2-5	TGTGCCTGGACAACGGGGTACCAAGAGACCCAGTACTTC	CAWTTGYQETQYF
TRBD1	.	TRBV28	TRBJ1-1	TGTGCCAGCAGTTTAAGACAGGGGGCTGCTGAAGCTTTCTTT	CASSLRQGAAEAFF